Shown below are 25 T cell receptor beta chains from a single sample sequenced in a study of cytomegalovirus exposure and HLA in healthy donors. PCR employed 60 Vbeta and 13 Jbeta primers. TCRdb's copy holds only in-frame clones and misses some; the assay was immunoSEQ multiplex PCR. The sample includes 200,000 or so clones, 75% to 85% of them seen just once. Sample: PBMCs. The receptors were gathered from a woman aged 50 to 60 in good health and CMV-seropositive.

This rearrangement joins TRBV11-2 to TRBJ2-7; 7 nucleotides agree with TRBD1. V shed 1 base, J shed 0 bases, and the junction held 3 bases outside the gene matches. The V gene's germline CDR1 is SGHAT and CDR2 FQNNGV. The CDR3 is 15 amino acids. DNA of the CDR3: TGTGCCAGCAGCTTAGGGTGGGACAGCTCCTACGAGCAGTACTTC. Encoded protein: CASSLGWDSSYEQYF.

The V and J genes are TRBV2 and TRBJ2-7; D might be TRBD2 (7 bases). The germline V and J ends were trimmed by 4 bases and 2 bases, with 15 bases remaining between them. This CDR3 contains 15 residues. Germline-derived CDR1 and CDR2 are SNHLY and FYNNEI. In DNA form, the CDR3 reads TGTGCCAGCAGTGGGCAAGGAGGGGGGGCCTACGAGCAGTACTTC. As protein: CASSGQGGGAYEQYF. Full variable domain (outside the CDR3, taken from reference TRBV2 and TRBJ2-7): EPEVTQTPSHQVTQMGQEVILRCVPISNHLYFYWYRQILGQKVEFLVSFYNNEISEKSEIFDDQFSVERPDGSNFTLKIRSTKLEDSAMYFCASSGQGGGAYEQYFGPGTRLTVT.

This clone has a handful of counts. The rearrangement uses TRBV6-6 and TRBJ1-5; D is ambiguous. The CDR3 totals 12 residues. Trimming stripped 6 bases from V and 4 bases from J, with 7 bases between. Per the germline V gene, CDR1 is MNHNY and CDR2 is SVGAGI (reference sequence). CDR3 sequence reads: CASSPGNQPQHF. Here the CDR3 DNA reads TGTGCCAGCAGCCCGGGGAATCAGCCCCAGCATTTT.

As DNA, the CDR3 is TGTGCCAGCTCACCAGGGTCTCTAGGCGAGACCCAGTACTTC. This sequence encodes CASSPGSLGETQYF. V is TRBV18 and J is TRBJ2-5, with D unresolved. Deletions cut 2 bases from V and 5 bases from J, with 12 bases between. The CDR3 contains 14 residues. Germline values: CDR1 KGHSH, CDR2 LQKENI.

The chain employs TRBV14 and TRBJ1-2; 8 bases match TRBD1. This CDR3 has 16 residues. Looked up from germline, CDR1 is SGHDN and CDR2 is FVKESK. J was trimmed by 5 bases and V by 0 bases; bases with no gene match: 8. CDR3 sequence (DNA): TGTGCCAGCAGCCAAGATGCCGACAGGGGAATTTATGGCTACACCTTC. This encodes CASSQDADRGIYGYTF.

The CDR3 DNA reads as TGTGCCACCGGAGACGGGAGCTTGAATGAGCAGTTCTTC. This translates into CATGDGSLNEQFF. This chain links TRBV6-5 with TRBJ2-1; TRBD2 might be the D (6 bases). Between the trimmed V and J ends, which lost 10 bases and 7 bases, there was a span of 17 bases. The CDR3 has 13 residues. Germline CDR1 reads MNHEY; CDR2 reads SVGAGI.

This chain connects TRBV6-6 to TRBJ1-4, with TRBD1 matching over 8 bases. Per the germline V gene, CDR1 is MNHNY and CDR2 is SVGAGI (reference sequence). V shed 4 bases, J shed 8 bases, and the junction held 6 bases outside the gene matches. The CDR3 consists of 14 residues. The CDR3 region has the DNA TGTGCCAGCAGTTCACAGGGGGGAGCGGAAAAACTGTTTTTT. Amino acids: CASSSQGGAEKLFF.

The genes are TRBV14 and TRBJ1-2; TRBD1 is a possible D gene (6 bases). This CDR3 has 15 residues. Trimming removed 5 bases at V and 6 bases at J, with 19 bases between. Germline loops: CDR1 SGHDN, CDR2 FVKESK. The CDR3 here is CASSWSGSGVDGYTF. CDR3 DNA sequence: TGTGCCAGCAGCTGGAGCGGATCAGGGGTGGATGGCTACACCTTC.

CDR3 in amino acids: CSAEGLDTQYF. The DNA of the CDR3 is TGCAGTGCTGAGGGTTTAGATACGCAGTATTTT. This chain uses TRBV20-1 with TRBJ2-3; tentatively, D is TRBD2 (5 bases). Germline V CDR1 and CDR2: DFQATT, SNEGSKA (reference sequence). The V end was cut by 5 bases, the J end by 5 bases, with 8 bases between. The CDR3 extends over 11 amino acids.

This clone was detected only a few times. The chain joins TRBV19 to TRBJ2-4; the D is unclear. V was cut by 5 bases and J by 7 bases, with 15 bases left in between. This CDR3 contains 14 residues. CDR1 and CDR2 from the germline V gene are LNHDA and SQIVND (reference sequence). The CDR3 DNA is TGTGCCAGTAGTGACCAACATGCCGGGAACATTCAGTACTTC. It yields the protein CASSDQHAGNIQYF.

The chain joins TRBV5-4 to TRBJ2-6, with TRBD2 matching 7 bases. This CDR3 has 16 amino acids. Germline CDR1 and CDR2: SGHNT and YYREEE (reference sequence). After removal of 3 bases from V and 0 bases from J, the junction contained 3 bases not matched to a gene. The CDR3 DNA follows: TGTGCCAGCAGCTGGGGGGGTCCCTCTGGGGCCAACGTCCTGACTTTC. This codes for CASSWGGPSGANVLTF. Filled out from reference TRBV5-4 and TRBJ2-6, the complete variable domain reads ETGVTQSPTHLIKTRGQQVTLRCSSQSGHNTVSWYQQALGQGPQFIFQYYREEENGRGNFPPRFSGLQFPNYSSELNVNALELDDSALYLCASSWGGPSGANVLTFGAGSRLTVL.

The chain has TRBV27 and TRBJ1-4; D is perhaps TRBD1 (5 bases). CDR1 and CDR2 from the germline V gene are MNHEY and SMNVEV (reference sequence). The V end was cut by 2 bases, the J end by 8 bases, with 12 bases between. The CDR3 is 14 residues long. The chain's CDR3 is CASSLRGRGEKLFF. In DNA form, the CDR3 reads TGTGCCAGCAGTTTACGGGGGAGAGGCGAAAAACTGTTTTTT. The full variable domain, completed using reference TRBV27 and TRBJ1-4, is EAQVTQNPRYLITVTGKKLTVTCSQNMNHEYMSWYRQDPGLGLRQIYYSMNVEVTDKGDVPEGYKVSRKEKRNFPLILESPSPNQTSLYFCASSLRGRGEKLFFGSGTQLSVL.

This clone has just a few counts. The rearrangement links TRBV2 to TRBJ2-1, with TRBD2 identical over 8 bases. The length of the CDR3 is 16 residues. Germline V gene data show CDR1 as SNHLY and CDR2 as FYNNEI. The ends lost 3 bases at V and 4 bases at J; junction bases unmatched: 8. The CDR3 loop is CASSDTGGARYNEQFF. DNA for the CDR3: TGTGCCAGCAGTGATACCGGGGGGGCGAGGTACAATGAGCAGTTCTTC.

This clone was seen more than once but under ten times. One junction end does not reproduce the germline sequence, and a read error may be involved. The chain joins TRBV27 to TRBJ2-4, with 12 positions matching TRBD1. Germline loops: CDR1 MNHEY, CDR2 SMNVEV (reference sequence). The CDR3 is 18 amino acids. CDR3 sequence reads: CASSQGTGGLVAKNSQYF. CDR3 DNA: TGTGCCAGCAGTCAAGGGACAGGGGGCCTCGTAGCCAAAAACAGTCAGTACTTC.

This clone was counted between two and nine times. The V gene is TRBV4-1, the J gene TRBJ2-5; D might be TRBD2 (5 bases). The V and J ends lost 2 bases and 6 bases respectively, with 16 bases between them. The germline V gene encodes CDR1 MGHRA and CDR2 YSYEKL. The CDR3 runs to 15 residues. The CDR3 region is CASSQSGGHEKTQYF. The DNA of the CDR3 is TGCGCCAGCAGCCAATCCGGAGGCCACGAGAAGACCCAGTACTTC.

V usage is TRBV19 and J usage is TRBJ2-2, with D uncertain. V was pared by 5 bases and J by 0 bases, with 13 bases between. The CDR3 is 16 residues long. The germline V gene encodes CDR1 LNHDA and CDR2 SQIVND (reference sequence). The CDR3 loop is CASSGRLLPNTGELFF. The CDR3 DNA reads TGTGCCAGTAGTGGAAGACTCCTTCCGAACACCGGGGAGCTGTTTTTT.

This clone was seen more than once but under ten times. The chain employs TRBV27 and TRBJ2-7, with D uncertain. V shed 4 bases and J shed 2 bases, with 12 bases lying between them. Germline CDR1 reads MNHEY; CDR2 reads SMNVEV (reference sequence). The CDR3 has 14 amino acids. The CDR3 DNA reads as TGTGCCAGCAGTTCAAATCCCCATCCCTACGAGCAGTACTTC. It yields the protein CASSSNPHPYEQYF.

This chain connects TRBV18 to TRBJ1-6; 8 positions agree with TRBD1. V dropped 2 bases and J dropped 6; count of bases not matched to a gene: 9. From germline, CDR1 is KGHSH and CDR2 LQKENI. CDR3 length: 17 residues. Written as DNA, the CDR3 is TGTGCCAGCTCACCATCGCAGGGGGCTTTGGGTAATTCACCCCTCCACTTT. Its translation is CASSPSQGALGNSPLHF.

This clone has more than one count but fewer than ten. V usage is TRBV18 and J usage is TRBJ1-1; D call uncertain. Germline V CDR1 and CDR2: KGHSH, LQKENI. The V end was cut by 0 bases, the J end by 1 base, with 6 bases between. The CDR3 loop spans 14 amino acids. CDR3 DNA: TGTGCCAGCTCACCACCAGAGGCGAACACTGAAGCTTTCTTT. This translates into CASSPPEANTEAFF.

This clone was seen only once. The CDR3 region has the DNA TGTGCCATCACCCCGGACAGGGAAGAGCAGTACTTC. It yields the protein CAITPDREEQYF. The chain carries TRBV10-3 and TRBJ2-7; 8 nucleotides align to TRBD1. CDR1 and CDR2 (germline): ENHRY, SYGVKD. There are 12 residues in the CDR3. The junction had 6 bases not matched to a gene; V was cut back by 7 bases and J by 7 bases.

This chain links TRBV28 with TRBJ1-4; D possibly corresponds to TRBD1 (6 bases). Germline loops: CDR1 MDHEN, CDR2 SYDVKM. The V gene lost 8 bases and the J gene lost 4 bases, with 14 bases spanning the gap. The CDR3 extends over 14 amino acids. DNA for the CDR3: TGTGCCAGCGGGGGGGCGTTTAATAATGAAAAACTGTTTTTT. Residues: CASGGAFNNEKLFF.

This clone was counted only a few times. This rearrangement joins TRBV5-1 to TRBJ2-2; unclear D gene. Germline CDR1 SGHRS, CDR2 YFSETQ. The V and J ends lost 4 bases and 5 bases respectively, with 9 bases between them. The CDR3 runs to 13 residues. The CDR3 DNA reads as TGCGCCAGCAGCCCTTATCTTACCGGGGAGCTGTTTTTT. Residues: CASSPYLTGELFF.

The gene calls are TRBV5-1 and TRBJ2-3, with TRBD2 matching 8 bases. The CDR3 is 14 amino acids. Germline CDR1 SGHRS, CDR2 YFSETQ. The ends lost 3 bases at V and 5 bases at J; junction bases unmatched: 5. This chain's CDR3 is CASSYGLAEDTQYF. CDR3 coding DNA: TGCGCCAGCAGCTACGGACTAGCAGAAGATACGCAGTATTTT.

The chain links TRBV15 to TRBJ2-2, with 9 bases lining up with TRBD2. The ends lost 0 bases at V and 7 bases at J; junction bases unmatched: 3. The CDR3 loop spans 15 amino acids. Germline V gene sequence: CDR1 LNHNV, CDR2 YYDKDF (reference sequence). The CDR3 DNA is TGTGCCACCAGCAGAGACGCGGGGGGGGACGGGGAGCTGTTTTTT. Its protein is CATSRDAGGDGELFF.

This clone was observed a few times. The V and J genes are TRBV2 and TRBJ1-6; possibly TRBD1 for D (6 bases). Germline CDR1 SNHLY, CDR2 FYNNEI. This CDR3 is built from 17 residues. The V and J ends lost 4 bases and 2 bases respectively, with 15 bases between them. This CDR3 is CASSGLQGNAYNSPLHF. CDR3 in DNA: TGTGCCAGCAGTGGACTACAGGGAAACGCCTATAATTCACCCCTCCACTTT. The variable domain in full, with the rest retrieved from reference TRBV2 and TRBJ1-6, is EPEVTQTPSHQVTQMGQEVILRCVPISNHLYFYWYRQILGQKVEFLVSFYNNEISEKSEIFDDQFSVERPDGSNFTLKIRSTKLEDSAMYFCASSGLQGNAYNSPLHFGNGTRLTVT.